This T cell receptor beta chain is from a study of cytomegalovirus exposure and HLA in healthy donors. Study conclusions and caveats: A later analysis reportedly found that, within productive TCRs, an Asian-associated ancestry cluster had fewer N-insertions than the mean observed across the approximately 660 donors. The investigators catalogued some 150 TCR beta chains as cytomegalovirus-associated. In a later analysis, the majority of CMV-associated beta chains seemingly showed HLA restriction.

60 Vbeta and 13 Jbeta primers were used in PCR. TCRdb's copy holds only in-frame clones and misses some; the assay was immunoSEQ multiplex PCR. The table shows around 140,000 clones, with 9.7% occurring only once. About this clone: Its specificity is not known.

Per the germline V gene, CDR1 is SGHTA and CDR2 is FQGTGA. This CDR3 contains 16 residues. Trimming left V 5 bases short and J 0 bases short, with 11 bases between. Sequenced material: PBMCs. This rearrangement joins TRBV7-3 to TRBJ2-6, with unresolved D. This TCR derives from a man aged 50-59 years in good health and CMV-seronegative. The CDR3 here is CASSPARNSGANVLTF. CDR3 sequence (DNA): TGTGCCAGCAGCCCGGCGAGGAACTCTGGGGCCAACGTCCTGACTTTC.